This TCR beta chain appears in the sequencing data of a study of identical twins. Using its own MiXCR run on the 5' RACE reads, TCRdb lists one record per CDR3 protein. The sample yields over 500,000 distinct CDR3 sequences, about 20% seen once. Concerning this clonotype: What it binds is not known.

Study-wide results and caveats: The study found excess low generation probability among twin-shared out-of-frame alpha sequences.

The CDR3 loop spans 16 amino acids. J was trimmed by 2 bases and V by 0 bases; bases with no gene match: 6. Per germline, CDR1 LGHNA and CDR2 YSLEER. These data also featured in a second study, about T cells expressing NK-cell markers. Turning to that study: Beta-chain profiling covered CD3+CD56+NKG2C+, CD3+CD56+NKG2C- and CD3+CD56-NKG2C+ sorted subsets. The study found these clonotypes also leading the CD3+CD56-NKG2C+ fraction in a few donors.

The chain recombines TRBV4-3 with TRBJ2-7, with 8 positions matching TRBD2. Sequenced sample: CD4+ T cells sorted from blood. The TCR originated in a woman younger than 30 in good health. The CDR3 here is CASSQDIAGTPYEQYF. In nucleotides, the CDR3 is TGCGCCAGCAGCCAAGACATAGCGGGAACTCCCTACGAGCAGTACTTC.